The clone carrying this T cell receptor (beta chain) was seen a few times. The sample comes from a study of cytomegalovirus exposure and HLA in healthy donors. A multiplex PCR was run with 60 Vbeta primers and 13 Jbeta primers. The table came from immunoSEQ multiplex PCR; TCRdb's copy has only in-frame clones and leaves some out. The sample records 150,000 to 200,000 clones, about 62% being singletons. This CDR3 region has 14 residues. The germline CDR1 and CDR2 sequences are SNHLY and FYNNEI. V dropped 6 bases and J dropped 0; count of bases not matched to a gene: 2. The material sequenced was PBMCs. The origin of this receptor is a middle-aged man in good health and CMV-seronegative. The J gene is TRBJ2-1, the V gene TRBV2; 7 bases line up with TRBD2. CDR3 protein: CASRAGVSYNEQFF. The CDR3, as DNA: TGTGCCAGCAGGGCGGGAGTCTCCTACAATGAGCAGTTCTTC.